This T cell receptor beta chain was profiled in a study of T cells after posttransplantation cyclophosphamide. This clone has a handful of counts. The CDR3 extends over 13 amino acids. From germline, CDR1 is MGHRA and CDR2 YSYEKL. Trimming took 3 bases from V and 3 from J, leaving 9 bases between them. Measured with immunoSEQ multiplex PCR; TCRdb has only the in-frame clones, and not every one. The profile covers tens of thousands of clones, none occurring a single time. Input material: PBMCs. The chain links TRBV4-1 to TRBJ2-7, with TRBD2 as a possible D gene (6 bases). The source is a middle-aged man in good health, CMV-negative, and a related stem cell transplant donor. The CDR3 bases are TGCGCCAGCAGCCATGGGACTGACTACGAGCAGTACTTC. Protein: CASSHGTDYEQYF.